This T cell receptor beta chain was identified in a study of identical twins. Template switching created a universal primer site, and the cDNA included unique molecular identifiers. TCRdb itself ran the 5' RACE reads through MiXCR, one entry per CDR3 protein. The table records hundreds of thousands of distinct CDR3 sequences, approximately 18% of them present only once. The sample was also reused in another study, on T cells expressing NK-cell markers. In that study: Underlying the TCR beta repertoires were sorted CD3+CD56+NKG2C+, CD3+CD56+NKG2C- and CD3+CD56-NKG2C+ T cells. Expanded clones of NKG2C+ T cells had an unclear HCMV specificity.

The sample was PBMCs. The source of this sequence is a woman aged 18-29 years in good health.

The DNA for the CDR3 is TGCGCCAGCAGCTTGACCACGGGGCTAGGAGGCTACACCTTC. Protein sequence: CASSLTTGLGGYTF. This rearrangement joins TRBV5-1 to TRBJ1-2; D may be TRBD1 (5 bases). Germline loops: CDR1 SGHRS, CDR2 YFSETQ. The germline V and J ends were trimmed by 1 base and 8 bases, with 15 bases remaining between them. CDR3 length: 14 amino acids.